The 30 T cell receptor beta chains presented below share a single source sample, sequenced in a study of blood T cell repertoires in COVID-19. The method was immunoSEQ multiplex PCR; TCRdb's version includes in-frame clones alone and lacks a portion of them. Of 450,000 to 500,000 clones listed, roughly 88% were seen once; the top ten hold roughly 3.2%. Specimen: peripheral blood. These receptors all stem from a human donor in a cohort sampled during active COVID-19.

The chain joins TRBV5-5 to TRBJ2-2; D gene ambiguous. CDR1 SGHKS and CDR2 YYEKEE come from the germline V gene (reference sequence). The germline V and J ends were trimmed by 7 bases and 1 base, with 8 bases remaining between them. The CDR3 spans 13 residues. The CDR3 coding sequence is TGTGCCAGCGCTCACTGGAACACCGGGGAGCTGTTTTTT. Its translation is CASAHWNTGELFF. The whole variable domain, filled in from reference TRBV5-5 and TRBJ2-2, reads DAGVTQSPTHLIKTRGQQVTLRCSPISGHKSVSWYQQVLGQGPQFIFQYYEKEERGRGNFPDRFSARQFPNYSSELNVNALLLGDSALYLCASAHWNTGELFFGEGSRLTVL.

V usage is TRBV5-1 and J usage is TRBJ2-1, with TRBD2 matching 16 bases. This CDR3 comprises 16 residues. Germline values: CDR1 SGHRS, CDR2 YFSETQ. With V trimmed by 4 bases and J by 8 bases, 6 bases remained unmatched. The DNA of the CDR3 is TGCGCCAGCAGCCCCGGGACTAGCGGGAGGGGGGATGAGCAGTTCTTC. It encodes CASSPGTSGRGDEQFF.

Regarding this clone: A read error may produce the germline difference seen at one junction end. The chain joins TRBV19 to TRBJ1-1; 8 nucleotides agree with TRBD1. Per the germline V gene, CDR1 is LNHDA and CDR2 is SQIVND (reference sequence). This CDR3 is 14 amino acids long. CDR3 sequence: CATSKRQGIPEAFF. CDR3 nucleotide sequence: TGTGCCACTAGTAAAAGACAGGGGATTCCTGAAGCTTTCTTT.

The genes are TRBV6-2 or TRBV6-3 and TRBJ2-7; 10 nucleotides agree with TRBD1. Trimming at V came to 5 bases and at J to 10 bases, leaving 8 bases not matched to a gene. The CDR3 has 13 residues. CDR1 is MNHEY and CDR2 is SVGEGT in the germline V gene. The CDR3: CASSQGTGVDQYF. The CDR3 DNA reads as TGTGCCAGCAGTCAAGGGACAGGGGTGGACCAGTACTTC.

The chain has TRBV7-2 and TRBJ1-5; 9 bases are shared with TRBD1. CDR1 and CDR2 (germline): SGHTA, FQGNSA. This CDR3 spans 17 amino acids. V shed 1 base and J 1 base; nucleotides not matched to a gene: 5. The CDR3 spells CASSLVWGQGSNQPQHF. The CDR3 nucleotides read TGTGCCAGCAGCTTAGTATGGGGACAGGGCAGCAATCAGCCCCAGCATTTT.

The chain links TRBV30 to TRBJ1-1, with unresolved D. Germline V gives CDR1 GTSNPN, CDR2 SVGIG (reference sequence). V lost 6 bases and J lost 4, with 6 bases in between. The CDR3 has 10 residues. In DNA form, the CDR3 reads TGTGCCTGCTTTATCACTGAAGCTTTCTTT. It specifies CACFITEAFF.

Of note for this clone: The germline gene is not matched at one end of the junction; a read error may be the cause. The chain couples TRBV11-1 to TRBJ2-3; 9 bases are a match to TRBD2. CDR1 SGHAT and CDR2 FQDESV come from the germline V gene (reference sequence). This CDR3 has 15 residues. CDR3 sequence reads: CASSLAGHAEDTQYF. CDR3 sequence (DNA): TGTGCCAGCAGCCTAGCGGGACACGCGGAAGATACGCAGTATTTT.

V is TRBV4-3 and J is TRBJ1-4; D is uncertain. V lost 1 base and J 7 bases, leaving 7 bases between the germline ends. The CDR3 is 13 amino acids. The germline CDR1 and CDR2 sequences are LGHNA and YSLEER. The CDR3 DNA is TGCGCCAGCAGCCAAGGACAAGGTGAAAAACTGTTTTTT. This translates into CASSQGQGEKLFF.

The V and J genes are TRBV7-2 and TRBJ2-7; 8 positions match TRBD2. CDR3 size: 16 residues. The V and J ends lost 2 bases and 6 bases, in that order; junction bases with no gene match: 12. From germline, CDR1 is SGHTA and CDR2 FQGNSA. CDR3 region: CASSLRSGSGSGEQYF. In DNA, the CDR3 is TGTGCCAGCAGCTTACGAAGCGGGAGCGGGTCGGGCGAGCAGTACTTC.

This clone has just one count. The gene calls are TRBV7-2 and TRBJ2-6; TRBD1 is a possible D gene (6 bases). Germline assignment: CDR1 SGHTA and CDR2 FQGNSA. The germline V and J ends were trimmed by 4 bases and 0 bases, with 10 bases remaining between them. There are 16 residues in the CDR3. The CDR3 DNA reads TGTGCCAGCAGCTCTGGACAGACCTCTGGGGCCAACGTCCTGACTTTC. It codes for CASSSGQTSGANVLTF.

This rearrangement joins TRBV5-4 to TRBJ2-3; TRBD2 aligns across 9 bases. CDR3 length: 16 residues. Per germline, CDR1 SGHNT and CDR2 YYREEE (reference sequence). V lost 6 bases and J lost 2; bases outside the gene matches: 10. CDR3: CASTRRASGNTDTQYF. For the CDR3, the DNA is TGTGCCAGCACCAGAAGGGCTAGCGGGAACACAGATACGCAGTATTTT.

The chain uses TRBV4-2 and TRBJ2-3, with 7 positions matching TRBD2. This CDR3 has 15 residues. The V segment lost 4 bases and the J segment 1 base; nucleotides outside the gene matches: 5. Germline V CDR1 and CDR2: LGHNA, YNFKEQ. CDR3 region: CASSRGSRGTDTQYF. The CDR3 nucleotides are TGTGCCAGCAGCCGCGGGAGCCGAGGCACAGATACGCAGTATTTT.

This rearrangement joins TRBV18 to TRBJ2-5; D gene uncertain. V lost 3 bases and J 2 bases, leaving 4 bases between the germline ends. Germline V gene sequence: CDR1 KGHSH, CDR2 LQKENI. The CDR3 is made up of 12 amino acids. CDR3 residues: CASSPLQETQYF. As DNA, the CDR3 is TGTGCCAGCTCACCTTTACAAGAGACCCAGTACTTC.

V and J are TRBV2 and TRBJ2-1; 8 bases line up with TRBD2. J lost 5 bases, V lost 4 bases, and 4 bases had no gene match. CDR1 and CDR2 (germline): SNHLY, FYNNEI. This CDR3 is 14 amino acids long. Here the CDR3 reads CASSGLARNNEQFF. CDR3 sequence (DNA): TGTGCCAGCAGTGGACTAGCGCGAAACAATGAGCAGTTCTTC.

This clone showed up just once. Compared with germline, one end of the junction differs, possibly owing to a read error. V and J are TRBV6-1 and TRBJ1-3; TRBD1 aligns across 9 bases. The CDR3 is 16 residues long. The germline V gene has CDR1 MNHNS and CDR2 SASEGT. The CDR3 nucleotides are TGTGCCAGCAGTGAAGCGCTTGGACAGGGGCATCTGCCTAGGAATTTT. It encodes CASSEALGQGHLPRNF.

For the CDR3, the DNA is TGTGCCAGCAGCCAAGTCAGGACACCAAACACTGAAGCTTTCTTT. This gives the protein CASSQVRTPNTEAFF. The chain links TRBV14 to TRBJ1-1; possibly TRBD1 for D (5 bases). Germline V gene data show CDR1 as SGHDN and CDR2 as FVKESK. V shed 1 base and J shed 2 bases, with 11 bases lying between them. The CDR3 is 15 residues long.

As DNA, the CDR3 is TGTGCCACCAGTGATTCGTGGCAGGTCGGCTATGGCTACACCTTC. Its protein is CATSDSWQVGYGYTF. The chain joins TRBV24-1 to TRBJ1-2, with unresolved D. Germline V gene lookup returns CDR1 KGHDR and CDR2 SFDVKD. V lost 2 bases, J lost 4 bases, and 13 bases lay in between. The CDR3 consists of 15 residues.

This clone has just one count. The rearrangement links TRBV5-6 to TRBJ2-6; 7 bases fit TRBD1. Germline assignment: CDR1 SGHDT and CDR2 YYEEEE. V shed 3 bases and J 0 bases; nucleotides not matched to a gene: 12. The CDR3 sequence is 19 residues long. The DNA of the CDR3 is TGTGCCAGCAGCTCCCCACCCGGGACAGTTCGCTCTGGGGCCAACGTCCTGACTTTC. It encodes CASSSPPGTVRSGANVLTF.

The V gene is TRBV7-9, the J gene TRBJ2-2; no clear D gene. CDR1 SEHNR and CDR2 FQNEAQ come from the germline V gene (reference sequence). V was shortened by 1 base and J by 6 bases, with 6 bases between the two germline ends. The CDR3 has 13 amino acids. CDR3 DNA sequence: TGTGCCAGCAGCTTAGTGAGGCCCGGGGAGCTGTTTTTT. This codes for CASSLVRPGELFF.

The chain recombines TRBV28 with TRBJ1-2, with a weak D call TRBD1 (5 bases). Trimming removed 6 bases from V and 3 bases from J, with 17 bases in between. Germline V gene lookup returns CDR1 MDHEN and CDR2 SYDVKM. This CDR3 region has 15 residues. The CDR3 is CASSTDRELDYGYTF. CDR3 in DNA: TGTGCCAGCAGCACAGACAGAGAGCTAGACTATGGCTACACCTTC.

A few counts support this clone. The chain is built from TRBV30 and TRBJ1-1, with a possible D match to TRBD1 (5 bases). V was trimmed by 0 bases and J by 6 bases, leaving 11 bases between them. Germline loops: CDR1 GTSNPN, CDR2 SVGIG (reference sequence). The CDR3 covers 13 residues. The CDR3 is CAWSVAGLAEAFF. CDR3 nucleotide sequence: TGTGCCTGGAGTGTAGCGGGGCTGGCTGAAGCTTTCTTT.

The rearrangement uses TRBV30 and TRBJ2-3, with 9 bases fitting TRBD1. CDR1 and CDR2 (germline): GTSNPN, SVGIG (reference sequence). J lost 11 bases, V lost 2 bases, and 11 bases had no gene match. The CDR3 sequence is 14 residues long. The CDR3 spells CAWSPDRGWVQQYF. In nucleotides, the CDR3 is TGTGCCTGGAGTCCGGACAGGGGATGGGTTCAGCAGTATTTT.

In this sample, this clone turned up once. V and J are TRBV5-6 and TRBJ1-3; D not certain. Trimming left V 1 base short and J 1 base short, with 9 bases between. The CDR3 is 15 amino acids. Per germline, CDR1 SGHDT and CDR2 YYEEEE. The CDR3 sequence: CASSLRTGSGNTIYF. CDR3 coding DNA: TGTGCCAGCAGCTTGCGAACGGGATCTGGAAACACCATATATTTT.

The chain joins TRBV6-5 to TRBJ2-1, with 8 nucleotides matching TRBD1. Germline values: CDR1 MNHEY, CDR2 SVGAGI. The CDR3 runs to 15 residues. The junction had 9 bases not matched to a gene; V was cut back by 6 bases and J by 5 bases. CDR3 sequence: CASSLGQGRNNEQFF. The CDR3 nucleotides are TGTGCCAGCAGCCTCGGACAGGGTAGGAACAATGAGCAGTTCTTC.

The gene calls are TRBV7-9 and TRBJ2-2; 9 positions agree with TRBD1. Germline V gene sequence: CDR1 SEHNR, CDR2 FQNEAQ (reference sequence). The CDR3 has 19 residues. After removal of 5 bases from V and 4 bases from J, the junction contained 17 bases not matched to a gene. CDR3 residues: CASSSPPTGTGRVTGELFF. The CDR3 DNA is TGTGCCAGCAGCAGTCCACCCACCGGGACAGGGAGGGTCACCGGGGAGCTGTTTTTT.

V is TRBV27 and J is TRBJ1-6; D perhaps matches TRBD1 (5 bases). This CDR3 region has 18 residues. V shed 0 bases and J shed 7 bases, with 19 bases lying between them. From germline, CDR1 is MNHEY and CDR2 SMNVEV (reference sequence). As DNA, the CDR3 is TGTGCCAGCAGTTTATCTGGCGGGGGGTACTCAAGGAATTCACCCCTCCACTTT. The encoded protein is CASSLSGGGYSRNSPLHF.

The chain employs TRBV7-2 and TRBJ2-7; 7 bases align to TRBD1. Trimming at V came to 7 bases and at J to 3 bases, leaving 9 bases not matched to a gene. Germline CDR1 is SGHTA and CDR2 is FQGNSA. The CDR3 spans 14 residues. The CDR3 DNA sequence: TGTGCCAGCACCCCGGACAGGACCTTCTACGAGCAGTACTTC. Amino acid sequence: CASTPDRTFYEQYF.

The J gene is TRBJ2-1, the V gene TRBV9; maybe TRBD2 (7 bases). The CDR3 totals 17 residues. CDR1 and CDR2 from the germline V gene are SGDLS and YYNGEE. The germline V and J ends were trimmed by 4 bases and 5 bases, with 22 bases remaining between them. This chain's CDR3 is CASSTLPGGRGDNEQFF. The CDR3 DNA reads TGTGCCAGCAGCACCCTCCCCGGGGGGCGTGGAGACAATGAGCAGTTCTTC. Variable domain in full (rest from reference TRBV9 and TRBJ2-1): DSGVTQTPKHLITATGQRVTLRCSPRSGDLSVYWYQQSLDQGLQFLIQYYNGEERAKGNILERFSAQQFPDLHSELNLSSLELGDSALYFCASSTLPGGRGDNEQFFGPGTRLTVL.

The chain carries TRBV10-3 and TRBJ2-2; a weak D match, TRBD1 (6 bases). The germline V gene has CDR1 ENHRY and CDR2 SYGVKD. CDR3 length: 16 residues. Trimming shortened V by 6 bases and J by 6 bases, and 20 bases separated the two germline ends. CDR3 sequence reads: CAIRVASGTLAGELFF. The CDR3 coding sequence is TGTGCCATCAGGGTCGCCTCCGGGACACTAGCCGGGGAGCTGTTTTTT.

The chain couples TRBV30 to TRBJ1-5, with D perhaps TRBD1 (6 bases). The CDR3 runs 16 residues. V was pared by 4 bases and J by 7 bases, with 23 bases between. Germline CDR1 GTSNPN, CDR2 SVGIG (reference sequence). The CDR3: CAWTRDKSLVGQPQHF. The CDR3 coding sequence is TGTGCCTGGACCCGGGACAAGAGTCTAGTGGGGCAGCCCCAGCATTTT.